The 10 T cell receptor beta chains below come from one sample, sequenced in a study of breast tumors, draining lymph nodes, adjacent tissues. TCRdb reanalysed the multiplex PCR reads using MiXCR and keeps one entry per CDR3 protein. Among 180,000 or so distinct CDR3 sequences listed, around 29% were seen once. The lymph nodes were axillary draining lymph nodes from breast cancer patients. The sequencing input was axillary lymph node tissue. These receptors originate from a female donor with breast cancer. Some clones in this sample may be carry-over from other donors' samples.

This chain uses TRBV2 with TRBJ2-2, with D perhaps matching TRBD1 (7 bases). Germline CDR1 is SNHLY and CDR2 is FYNNEI. Trimming took 7 bases from V and 1 from J, leaving 10 bases between them. The CDR3 covers 14 residues. The CDR3 DNA reads as TGTGCCAGCAACAGGGGAGGGAACACCGGGGAGCTGTTTTTT. Its translation: CASNRGGNTGELFF.

The chain has TRBV20-1 and TRBJ1-6, with 9 bases identical to TRBD1. Losses at the gene ends were 2 bases for V and 8 bases for J; bases not matched to a gene: 13. From germline, CDR1 is DFQATT and CDR2 SNEGSKA (reference sequence). This CDR3 has 17 amino acids. CDR3 in amino acids: CSARSIGGQGFDSPLHF. The CDR3 DNA reads as TGCAGTGCTAGATCGATTGGCGGACAGGGGTTTGATTCACCCCTCCACTTT.

This clonotype appeared many times. V and J are TRBV6-6 and TRBJ1-5; TRBD1 might be the D (5 bases). Looked up from germline, CDR1 is MNHNY and CDR2 is SVGAGI (reference sequence). The CDR3 covers 18 residues. The germline V and J ends were trimmed by 7 bases and 6 bases, with 28 bases remaining between them. CDR3 sequence (DNA): TGTGCCAGCAACCCTTCGGGACCCTCTTTCGCCGGAGGTCAGCCCCAGCATTTT. It translates to CASNPSGPSFAGGQPQHF.

This clonotype was recorded a few times. This could be a read error, since a much larger clone is one nucleotide away. V gene TRBV20-1 combines with J gene TRBJ2-3, with 7 bases identical to TRBD2. This CDR3 has 14 amino acids. Germline loops: CDR1 DFQATT, CDR2 SNEGSKA (reference sequence). CDR3 nucleotides: TGCAGTGCTAGACCGGGACTAAGCACAGCTACGCAGTATTTT. It yields the protein CSARPGLSTATQYF.

This clonotype has a count of ten or more. The chain has TRBV24-1 and TRBJ2-3; possible D gene TRBD2, 6 bases. From germline, CDR1 is KGHDR and CDR2 SFDVKD. The CDR3 has 15 residues. The V and J ends lost 1 base and 1 base respectively, with 8 bases between them. The CDR3 here is CATSDFRLGTDTQYF. CDR3 bases: TGTGCCACCAGTGATTTTAGACTAGGCACAGATACGCAGTATTTT.

Regarding this clonotype: The conserved final phenylalanine or tryptophan is absent from the CDR3, which likely points to a read error. No DNA is shown, since the ends of the CDR3 on it are uncertain; the CDR3 is the one TCRdb lists. V usage is TRBV5-1 and J usage is TRBJ1-6; the D call in the table, TRBD1, was not verified against the DNA. Looked up from germline, CDR1 is SGHRS and CDR2 is YFSETQ. A total of 10 residues make up the CDR3, ends included. CDR3 residues: CASSDRTAFS.

Concerning this clonotype: A much larger clone sits a single nucleotide away, making a read error possible. The chain recombines TRBV7-8 with TRBJ2-5; 11 bases line up with TRBD2. There are 15 residues in the CDR3. Germline CDR1 reads SGHVS; CDR2 reads FQNEAQ. CDR3 in DNA: TGTGCCAGCAGAAATATAGCGGGAGGGAGAGAGACCCAGCACTTC. Amino acids: CASRNIAGGRETQHF.

Comment on this clonotype: Just one base apart from a much larger clone, this may be a read error. The chain employs TRBV6-1 and TRBJ1-3; perhaps TRBD1 as D (6 bases). The germline CDR1 and CDR2 sequences are MNHNS and SASEGT. The CDR3 length is 14 residues. The CDR3: CASEETGQGSTIYF. CDR3 bases: TGTGCCAGCGAGGAAACAGGGCAAGGAAGCACCATATATTTT.

Many counts were recorded for this clonotype. The chain joins TRBV3-1 to TRBJ1-6; D possibly corresponds to TRBD1 (6 bases). The germline V gene encodes CDR1 LGHDT and CDR2 YNNKEL (reference sequence). The CDR3 covers 13 residues. V shed 4 bases and J shed 10 bases, with 11 bases lying between them. The CDR3 here is CASSLGGRSPLHF. For the CDR3, the DNA is TGTGCCAGCAGCCTCGGGGGCCGATCACCCCTCCACTTT.

This clonotype was counted ten times or more. V usage is TRBV3-1 and J usage is TRBJ1-6; D is possibly TRBD1 (6 bases). The CDR3 runs 17 residues. The germline V gene encodes CDR1 LGHDT and CDR2 YNNKEL (reference sequence). Deletions cut 0 bases from V and 5 bases from J, with 14 bases between. The CDR3 is CASSQDGWGRDNSPLHF. The CDR3 DNA follows: TGTGCCAGCAGCCAAGATGGCTGGGGGCGGGATAATTCACCCCTCCACTTT.